This T cell receptor (beta chain) appears in the sequencing data of a study of CD8 T cells in Susac syndrome. Patients with stable or active relapsing-remitting disease, all of them treatment-naive, made up the multiple sclerosis controls. TEMRA cells were FACS-enriched, unlike CD8+ and CD4+ T cells, which were negatively isolated. Points from the study as a whole: Only a relatively small number of individuals were included in the TCR sequencing and HLA analysis.

This clonotype turned up a few times. Its antigen is undetermined. Random hexamers were used to reverse transcribe an amount of roughly 0.45 to 1 ug RNA. Amplification of the TCR beta CDR3 was carried out by immunoSEQ multiplex PCR, which spanned a total of 54 Vbeta and 13 Jbeta segments. TCRdb recomputed calls from the immunoSEQ multiplex PCR reads with MiXCR, one row per CDR3 protein. The profile shows roughly 330,000 distinct CDR3 sequences, under 95% of them singletons. The V end lost 5 bases, the J end lost 0 bases, and 9 bases lay between the germline ends. The CDR3 extends over 13 amino acids. CDR1 is DFQATT and CDR2 is SNEGSKA in the germline V gene (reference sequence).

The sample was CD4+ T cells from PBMCs. V gene TRBV20-1 combines with J gene TRBJ2-3, with D perhaps being TRBD1 or TRBD2 (6 bases each). The clonotype was recovered from a human donor with multiple sclerosis. The CDR3 DNA follows: TGCAGTGCTCGGGGGCGGAGCACAGATACGCAGTATTTT. Its translation is CSARGRSTDTQYF.